This T cell receptor beta chain was found in a study of regulatory T cells. On this clone itself: Its antigen is unknown.

Germline V gives CDR1 KGHSH, CDR2 LQKENI. The CDR3 consists of 13 residues. The trim removed 3 bases at V and 7 bases at J, leaving 3 bases unmatched. Whole-study results and caveats: In CD3G-deficient patients, conventional CD4+ T cells were enriched for hydrophobic CDR3 residues at positions 6 and 7.

All CD3G-deficient patients showed autoimmunity, more severe in two. Patients, 2 to 39 years old, had expanded memory T-cell proportions. Regulatory (CD25-high CD127-low) and conventional (CD25-low CD127-high) CD4+ T cells were sorted separately. Primers: 52 TRBV forward and 13 TRBJ reverse. Clones were read by immunoSEQ multiplex PCR, and TCRdb kept only the in-frame ones, dropping some. Of under 35,000 clones in the sample, about 94% were seen once. The sequencing sample was made of conventional CD4+ T cells sorted from blood. J is TRBJ2-7 and V is TRBV18, with 10 bases fitting TRBD1. The sequence derives from a child aged 2-15 years with CD3G deficiency. Here the CDR3 reads CASSPGQGGEQYF. CDR3 coding DNA: TGTGCCAGCTCACCCGGACAGGGGGGTGAGCAGTACTTC. Together with reference TRBV18 and TRBJ2-7, the CDR3 gives the full variable domain: NAGVMQNPRHLVRRRGQEARLRCSPMKGHSHVYWYRQLPEEGLKFMVYLQKENIIDESGMPKERFSAEFPKEGPSILRIQQVVRGDSAAYFCASSPGQGGEQYFGPGTRLTVT.